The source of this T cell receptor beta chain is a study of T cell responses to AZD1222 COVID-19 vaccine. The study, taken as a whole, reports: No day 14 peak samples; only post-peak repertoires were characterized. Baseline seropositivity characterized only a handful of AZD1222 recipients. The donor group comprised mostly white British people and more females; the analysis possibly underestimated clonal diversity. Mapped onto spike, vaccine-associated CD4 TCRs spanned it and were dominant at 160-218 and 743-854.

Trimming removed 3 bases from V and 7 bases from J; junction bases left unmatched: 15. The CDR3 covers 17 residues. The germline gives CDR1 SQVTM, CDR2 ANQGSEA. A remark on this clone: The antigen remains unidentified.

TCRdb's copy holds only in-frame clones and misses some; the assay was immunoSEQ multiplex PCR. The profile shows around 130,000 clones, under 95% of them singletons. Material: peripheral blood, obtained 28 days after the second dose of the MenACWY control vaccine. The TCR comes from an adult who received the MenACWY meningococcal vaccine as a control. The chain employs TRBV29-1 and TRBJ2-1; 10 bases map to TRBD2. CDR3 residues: CSVDRGGLAGVSNEQFF. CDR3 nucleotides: TGCAGCGTTGACCGAGGGGGGCTAGCGGGAGTTAGTAATGAGCAGTTCTTC.